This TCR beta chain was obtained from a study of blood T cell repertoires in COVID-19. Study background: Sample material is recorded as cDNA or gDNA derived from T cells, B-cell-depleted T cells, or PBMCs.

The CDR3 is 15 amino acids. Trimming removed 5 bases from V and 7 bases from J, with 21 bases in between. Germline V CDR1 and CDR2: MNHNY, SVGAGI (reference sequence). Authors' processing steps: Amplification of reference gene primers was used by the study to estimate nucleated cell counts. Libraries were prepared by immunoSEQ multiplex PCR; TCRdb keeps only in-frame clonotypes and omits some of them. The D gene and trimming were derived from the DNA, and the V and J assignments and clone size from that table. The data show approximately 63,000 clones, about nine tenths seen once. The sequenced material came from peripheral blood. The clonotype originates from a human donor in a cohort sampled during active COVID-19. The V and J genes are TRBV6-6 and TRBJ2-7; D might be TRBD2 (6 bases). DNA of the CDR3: TGTGCCAGCAGTACTACCAAGGTCTCAGGAGGGGAGCAGTACTTC. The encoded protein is CASSTTKVSGGEQYF.